The 24 T cell receptor beta chains below all came from one sample that was sequenced in a study of vaccination effects on CD4 cells after COVID-19. No antigens are known for them. Prior to sequencing, the ViraFEST assay stimulated PBMC with viral peptide pools, which expanded the antigen-specific CD4+ T cells. Subsequent to a culture period of nine to ten days, CD4+ T cells were isolated. Each vaccine recipient was nucleocapsid antibody negative and had no prior SARS-CoV-2 infection. The method was immunoSEQ multiplex PCR; TCRdb's version includes in-frame clones alone and lacks a portion of them. The table has about 73,000 clones, under 80% seen once. The specimen comprised CD4+ T cells from PBMCs cultured with SARS-CoV-2 spike peptides, sampled before COVID-19 vaccination. The receptors shown here come from a human donor who received a COVID-19 vaccine.

This sequence joins TRBV5-6 and TRBJ1-1; TRBD1 might be the D (5 bases). The length of the CDR3 is 13 residues. V was shortened by 7 bases and J by 1 base, with 11 bases between the two germline ends. CDR1 and CDR2 (germline): SGHDT, YYEEEE. The CDR3 loop reads CASLGAPNTEAFF. DNA for the CDR3: TGTGCCAGCCTCGGGGCACCGAACACTGAAGCTTTCTTT.

The chain is built from TRBV29-1 and TRBJ1-1; D is unclear. This CDR3 contains 12 residues. V was shortened by 6 bases and J by 1 base, with 9 bases between the two germline ends. CDR1 and CDR2 from the germline V gene are SQVTM and ANQGSEA. CDR3 sequence (DNA): TGCAGCGTCTGTGACACGAACACTGAAGCTTTCTTT. Amino acid sequence: CSVCDTNTEAFF.

The V and J genes are TRBV5-1 and TRBJ2-3; 7 bases are shared with TRBD1. The CDR3 covers 16 residues. The germline gives CDR1 SGHRS, CDR2 YFSETQ. The J segment lost 4 bases and the V segment lost 0 bases, leaving 8 bases of the junction unmatched. In DNA form, the CDR3 reads TGCGCCAGCAGCTTGGCCCGACAGGGTGGCCCAGATACGCAGTATTTT. As protein: CASSLARQGGPDTQYF.

The V and J genes are TRBV15 and TRBJ1-1; a possible D gene is TRBD1 (6 bases). The CDR3 consists of 18 residues. Trimming pared 3 bases from V and 4 bases from J, leaving 24 bases between. Per germline, CDR1 LNHNV and CDR2 YYDKDF (reference sequence). In DNA form, the CDR3 reads TGTGCCACCAGCAGCTCGAGCAAAAGTAGACAGGAGGGCACTGAAGCTTTCTTT. The encoded protein is CATSSSSKSRQEGTEAFF.

With respect to this clone: Because it lacks the conserved phenylalanine or tryptophan at the end, this CDR3 is likely a read error. The limits of the CDR3 on the DNA are not certain, so only TCRdb's listed CDR3 is given. The chain uses TRBV12-2 and TRBJ2-7; TRBD2, as called in the table, went unchecked against the DNA. TRBV12-2 is shown as a pseudogene. The CDR3 region is 14 residues in length, termini included. CDR3 protein: CASRLSPWYVPYCA.

The chain links TRBV9 to TRBJ1-1; tentatively, D is TRBD1 (5 bases). The CDR3 length is 13 residues. Germline V lookup: CDR1 SGDLS, CDR2 YYNGEE. Trimming removed 0 bases from V and 4 bases from J, with 7 bases in between. In DNA form, the CDR3 reads TGTGCCAGCAGCGTAGGGGGACCCACTGAAGCTTTCTTT. This sequence encodes CASSVGGPTEAFF.

V gene TRBV11-2 combines with J gene TRBJ2-7; D not certain. Germline loops: CDR1 SGHAT, CDR2 FQNNGV. The CDR3 covers 12 residues. The germline V and J ends were trimmed by 5 bases and 12 bases, with 17 bases remaining between them. The CDR3 spells CASSPDASALYV. In nucleotides, the CDR3 is TGTGCCAGCAGCCCCGATGCATCCGCCCTGTACGTC.

V usage is TRBV5-1 and J usage is TRBJ2-5; TRBD2 agrees at 7 bases. The V segment lost 5 bases and the J segment 4 bases; nucleotides outside the gene matches: 11. The CDR3 contains 15 residues. Germline V CDR1 and CDR2: SGHRS, YFSETQ. The chain's CDR3 is CASSLGLERGETQYF. The CDR3 nucleotides are TGCGCCAGCAGTTTAGGACTAGAAAGGGGAGAGACCCAGTACTTC.

This sequence joins TRBV11-3 and TRBJ1-5, with a weak D call TRBD1 (6 bases). The CDR3 has 17 residues. The V gene lost 3 bases and the J gene lost 0 bases, with 15 bases spanning the gap. Germline V gene lookup returns CDR1 SGHNT and CDR2 YENEEA. DNA of the CDR3: TGTGCCAGCAGCTTCGGAGGAACCAGGGGTAGCAATCAGCCCCAGCATTTT. Protein: CASSFGGTRGSNQPQHF.

The chain is built from TRBV6-5 and TRBJ2-7; D possibly uses TRBD1 or TRBD2 (6 bases each). Between the trimmed V and J ends, which lost 4 bases and 5 bases, there was a span of 12 bases. Per germline, CDR1 MNHEY and CDR2 SVGAGI. The CDR3 is 13 residues long. This chain's CDR3 is CASSSVRGDEQYV. In DNA form, the CDR3 reads TGTGCCAGCAGTTCCGTGAGGGGGGACGAGCAGTACGTC.

V usage is TRBV5-1 and J usage is TRBJ1-2; 8 bases align to TRBD1. Per the germline V gene, CDR1 is SGHRS and CDR2 is YFSETQ. CDR3 size: 12 residues. J gave up 8 bases and V 4 bases, and 4 bases lay outside the gene matches. The CDR3 sequence is CASSGNRGGYTF. In DNA form, the CDR3 reads TGCGCCAGCAGCGGAAACAGGGGGGGCTACACCTTC.

J is TRBJ2-2 and V is TRBV14; tentatively, D is TRBD1 (6 bases). Trimming left V 2 bases short and J 0 bases short, with 16 bases between. The CDR3 is 18 residues long. Per germline, CDR1 SGHDN and CDR2 FVKESK. CDR3 sequence (DNA): TGTGCCAGCAGCCAAAGGGGGTGGAGTGCGGCGAACACCGGGGAGCTGTTTTTT. Protein: CASSQRGWSAANTGELFF.

The chain links TRBV7-2 to TRBJ1-2; TRBD1 might be the D (6 bases). Trimming removed 1 base from V and 6 bases from J, with 9 bases in between. CDR3 length: 13 amino acids. The germline gives CDR1 SGHTA, CDR2 FQGNSA. The CDR3 sequence is CASSLVQGNGYTF. The CDR3 bases are TGTGCCAGCAGCTTAGTTCAGGGGAATGGCTACACCTTC.

In DNA form, the CDR3 reads TGCGCCAGCAGCCAACCGGGACAGGGGAACACTGAAGCTTTCTTT. The encoded protein is CASSQPGQGNTEAFF. The rearrangement uses TRBV4-1 and TRBJ1-1; 9 bases line up with TRBD1. V lost 2 bases to trimming and J lost 1 base; unmatched junction nucleotides: 2. Germline CDR1 and CDR2: MGHRA and YSYEKL. CDR3 length: 15 amino acids.

This clone was counted a single time. This sequence joins TRBV14 and TRBJ1-2; D unclear. This CDR3 spans 11 amino acids. V dropped 2 bases and J dropped 6 bases, with 4 bases sitting between them. Per germline, CDR1 SGHDN and CDR2 FVKESK. In DNA, the CDR3 is TGTGCCAGCAGCCAACGGGATGGCTACACCTTC. Translation: CASSQRDGYTF.

The chain links TRBV19 to TRBJ1-5, with unresolved D. The CDR3 length is 16 residues. Germline CDR1 is LNHDA and CDR2 is SQIVND (reference sequence). V was trimmed by 1 base and J by 5 bases, leaving 15 bases between them. This chain's CDR3 is CASSIGPDTVYQPQHF. The CDR3 bases are TGTGCCAGTAGTATAGGTCCCGACACCGTTTATCAGCCCCAGCATTTT.

This clone was counted once. This chain uses TRBV5-6 with TRBJ1-2; 7 bases agree with TRBD1. The CDR3 is 14 amino acids. Germline V gives CDR1 SGHDT, CDR2 YYEEEE. The ends lost 4 bases at V and 4 bases at J; junction bases unmatched: 7. The CDR3 reads CASSREDRPYGYTF. In DNA, the CDR3 is TGTGCCAGCAGCCGAGAGGACAGGCCCTATGGCTACACCTTC.

The chain employs TRBV4-1 and TRBJ2-2, with 7 bases lining up with TRBD1. The CDR3 contains 15 residues. Germline CDR1 is MGHRA and CDR2 is YSYEKL. J gave up 1 base and V 4 bases, and 3 bases lay outside the gene matches. Written as DNA, the CDR3 is TGCGCCAGCAGCCCGTGGACAGGGAACACCGGGGAGCTGTTTTTT. As protein: CASSPWTGNTGELFF.

This clone was detected a few times. This sequence joins TRBV19 and TRBJ1-5; the D is unclear. CDR1 is LNHDA, CDR2 SQIVND, per germline (reference sequence). There are 15 residues in the CDR3. Trimming pared 6 bases from V and 2 bases from J, leaving 14 bases between. The CDR3 DNA sequence: TGTGCCAGTAGGGACTCTCCTGGGGGCAATCAGCCCCAGCATTTT. Amino acid sequence: CASRDSPGGNQPQHF.

The CDR3 nucleotides are TGTGCCAGCAGCCAAGCGGGGGTTACCTACAATGAGCAGTTCTTC. As protein: CASSQAGVTYNEQFF. The rearrangement joins TRBV13 to TRBJ2-1; 8 nucleotides line up with TRBD2. With V trimmed by 5 bases and J by 2 bases, 5 bases remained unmatched. The CDR3 length is 15 residues. CDR1 PRHDT and CDR2 FYEKMQ come from the germline V gene (reference sequence).

This chain links TRBV10-3 with TRBJ1-2; 7 nucleotides match TRBD1. This CDR3 spans 14 amino acids. The germline V gene encodes CDR1 ENHRY and CDR2 SYGVKD. The V and J ends lost 7 bases and 8 bases, in that order; junction bases with no gene match: 13. CDR3 nucleotides: TGTGCCATCATGGGAGGGACAGACTCCGAAGGCTACACCTTC. Protein sequence: CAIMGGTDSEGYTF.

The genes are TRBV7-3 and TRBJ2-3; a weak D match, TRBD1 (5 bases). The CDR3 covers 16 residues. Germline V CDR1 and CDR2: SGHTA, FQGTGA. Trimming took 1 base from V and 2 from J, leaving 13 bases between them. The CDR3 sequence is CASSLNPGAYTDTQYF. The CDR3 bases are TGTGCCAGCAGCTTAAATCCTGGGGCCTACACAGATACGCAGTATTTT.

There are a few counts of this clone. The chain combines TRBV5-1 with TRBJ2-3; D tentatively fits TRBD1 or TRBD2 (5 bases each). V was shortened by 4 bases and J by 1 base, with 13 bases between the two germline ends. Germline CDR1 reads SGHRS; CDR2 reads YFSETQ. This CDR3 comprises 15 residues. In DNA, the CDR3 is TGCGCCAGCAGCACGGGACGGTGGGGCACAGATACGCAGTATTTT. Encoded protein: CASSTGRWGTDTQYF.

The chain carries TRBV9 and TRBJ2-3; D remains unclear. Between the trimmed V and J ends, which lost 4 bases and 8 bases, there was a span of 11 bases. This CDR3 is 12 amino acids long. CDR1 and CDR2 from the germline V gene are SGDLS and YYNGEE. The CDR3 DNA is TGTGCCAGCAGCACCCACCTCGGTACGCAGTATTTT. It yields the protein CASSTHLGTQYF.